The rows below give T cell receptor beta chains drawn from one sample of a study of blood T cells in healthy people across ages. MiXCR was run by TCRdb on the 5' RACE reads, yielding one entry per CDR3 protein. The data show roughly 700,000 distinct CDR3 sequences, roughly 25% seen once. A further study also used this sample, focusing on T cells of mothers and their children.

Sequencing was carried out using blood. The receptors here all came from a boy younger than 18 in good health. Each CDR3 is given with its conserved first and last residue. A D gene is named only where the DNA matches it firmly. The size entry is marked missing in some rows and otherwise reads once, few, many or a size class.

v_gene,d_gene,j_gene,abundance,CDR3aa,CDR3nt
TRBV29-1,TRBD1,TRBJ1-1,few,CSVGQVATEAFF,TGCAGCGTCGGACAGGTTGCCACTGAAGCTTTCTTT
TRBV7-3,.,TRBJ2-6,once,CASSFGGRTGANVLTF,TGTGCCAGCAGCTTCGGTGGAAGAACTGGGGCCAACGTCCTGACTTTC
TRBV7-9,TRBD2,TRBJ2-1,.,CASSAGLVGDNEQFF,TGTGCCAGCAGCGCTGGACTAGTTGGGGACAATGAGCAGTTCTTC
TRBV28,.,TRBJ2-7,.,CASNPRPRRYEQYF,TGTGCCAGCAACCCCAGGCCCCGTCGGTACGAGCAGTACTTC
TRBV5-1,.,TRBJ2-3,few,CASSLSQDTQYF,TGCGCCAGCAGCTTGAGTCAAGATACGCAGTATTTT
TRBV6-6,.,TRBJ2-2,once,CASMEGGELFF,TGTGCCAGCATGGAAGGCGGGGAGCTGTTTTTT
TRBV4-3,TRBD1,TRBJ2-7,.,CASSQGQGVSYEQYF,TGCGCCAGCAGCCAAGGACAGGGGGTCTCCTACGAGCAGTACTTC
TRBV9,TRBD2,TRBJ2-7,.,CASSVEAGGLSEQYF,TGTGCCAGCAGCGTAGAAGCGGGAGGGTTATCCGAGCAGTACTTC
TRBV15,TRBD2,TRBJ2-7,.,CATSKEAGNYEQYF,TGTGCCACCAGCAAGGAAGCGGGGAACTACGAGCAGTACTTC
TRBV12-3/TRBV12-4,.,TRBJ2-1,few,CASSFEGSLGNEQFF,TGTGCCAGCAGTTTTGAGGGGTCCCTGGGGAATGAGCAGTTCTTC
TRBV7-9,TRBD1,TRBJ2-5,.,CASSFPGTGAQETQYF,TGTGCCAGCAGCTTCCCCGGGACAGGGGCACAAGAGACCCAGTACTTC
TRBV20-1,.,TRBJ2-1,few,CSASGGQYDNEQFF,TGCAGTGCTAGTGGCGGACAGTATGACAATGAGCAGTTCTTC
TRBV5-1,TRBD1,TRBJ1-1,few,CASSTRTGGTEAFF,TGCGCCAGCAGCACCCGGACAGGGGGCACTGAAGCTTTCTTT
TRBV7-2,TRBD1,TRBJ2-5,.,CASSLGLRGLVEETQYF,TGTGCCAGCAGCTTAGGGTTAAGGGGGCTGGTTGAAGAGACCCAGTACTTC
TRBV7-2,.,TRBJ2-2,few,CASSLGAGQLDTGELFF,TGTGCCAGCAGCTTAGGGGCCGGACAGCTAGACACCGGGGAGCTGTTTTTT
TRBV4-2,TRBD1,TRBJ1-6,.,CASSRDRGLSPLHF,TGTGCCAGCAGCCGAGACAGGGGGCTTTCACCCCTCCACTTT